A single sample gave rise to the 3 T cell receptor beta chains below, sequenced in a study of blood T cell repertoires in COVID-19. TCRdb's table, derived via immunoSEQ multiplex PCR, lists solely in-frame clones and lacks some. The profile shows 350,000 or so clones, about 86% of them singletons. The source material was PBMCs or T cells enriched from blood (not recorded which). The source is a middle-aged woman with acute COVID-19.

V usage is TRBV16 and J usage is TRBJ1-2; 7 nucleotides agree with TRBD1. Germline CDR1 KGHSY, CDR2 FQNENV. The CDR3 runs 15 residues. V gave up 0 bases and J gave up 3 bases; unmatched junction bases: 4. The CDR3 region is CASSQSLTGHYGYTF. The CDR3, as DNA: TGTGCCAGCAGCCAATCTTTGACAGGGCACTATGGCTACACCTTC.

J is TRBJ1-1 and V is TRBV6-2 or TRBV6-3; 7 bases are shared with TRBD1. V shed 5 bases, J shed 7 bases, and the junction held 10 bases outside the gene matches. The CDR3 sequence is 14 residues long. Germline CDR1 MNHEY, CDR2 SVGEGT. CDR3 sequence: CASSDRSTGLEAFF. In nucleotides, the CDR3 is TGTGCCAGCAGTGACCGATCGACAGGGCTTGAAGCTTTCTTT.

The CDR3 is CASSQDRRGRDTGELFF. The DNA for the CDR3 is TGTGCCAGCAGCCAAGATCGACGCGGGAGGGACACCGGGGAGCTGTTTTTT. The J gene is TRBJ2-2, the V gene TRBV4-2; 9 bases align to TRBD2. The V segment lost 0 bases and the J segment 3 bases; nucleotides outside the gene matches: 5. This CDR3 contains 17 residues. Germline CDR1 is LGHNA and CDR2 is YNFKEQ.